The clone carrying this T cell receptor (beta chain) was found once. Method: immunoSEQ multiplex PCR; TCRdb's copy keeps in-frame clones and lacks some. The data contain 330,000 or so clones, around nine tenths of them singletons. This specimen belongs to a study of blood T cell repertoires in COVID-19. The source of this sequence is a woman younger than 45 who had been exposed to COVID-19. The source material was PBMCs or T cells enriched from blood (not recorded which).

The chain's CDR3 is CASNLVYEQYF. The CDR3 region has the DNA TGTGCCAGCAACCTAGTCTACGAGCAGTACTTC. This rearrangement joins TRBV11-3 to TRBJ2-7; D not resolved. The CDR3 is 11 amino acids. Trimming shortened V by 7 bases and J by 3 bases, and 7 bases separated the two germline ends. The V gene's germline CDR1 is SGHNT and CDR2 YENEEA.